This T cell receptor (beta chain) originates from a study of blood T cell repertoires in COVID-19. Sequencing was performed with immunoSEQ multiplex PCR; in TCRdb, only in-frame clones are kept and a portion is missing. The sample has approximately 73,000 clones; approximately 89% are singletons. This clone was detected only a few times. V was pared by 6 bases and J by 5 bases, with 18 bases of the junction left unmatched. This CDR3 is 17 amino acids long. Germline lookup yields CDR1 MDHEN and CDR2 SYDVKM. The sample comprised peripheral blood. The TCR was taken from a woman aged 55-69 years with acute or convalescent COVID-19. The chain is built from TRBV28 and TRBJ1-2, with 7 nucleotides matching TRBD1. CDR3 in amino acids: CASRRTQGSERGYGYTF. Here the CDR3 DNA reads TGTGCCAGCAGGCGCACACAGGGGAGTGAGCGAGGATATGGCTACACCTTC.